The 31 T cell receptor beta chains given below trace back to one sample, sequenced in a study of STAT5B mutations in CD4+ large granular lymphocyte leukemia. Generated by immunoSEQ multiplex PCR, the TCRdb table keeps only in-frame clones and is missing some. This sample has tens of thousands of clones, with approximately 80% found just once. Sequences were obtained from CD4+ T cells from blood buffy coats. The receptor source for this set is a human donor in good health.

The V and J genes are TRBV4-3 and TRBJ2-3; TRBD2 matches at 11 bases. The CDR3 consists of 15 residues. Trimming removed 4 bases from V and 2 bases from J; junction bases left unmatched: 2. Germline CDR1 reads LGHNA; CDR2 reads YSLEER. CDR3 protein: CASSLTSGNTDTQYF. The CDR3 DNA follows: TGCGCCAGCAGCCTGACTAGCGGGAACACAGATACGCAGTATTTT.

The gene calls are TRBV25-1 and TRBJ2-2; D possibly corresponds to TRBD1 (6 bases). The CDR3 covers 15 residues. Trimming removed 4 bases at V and 6 bases at J, with 15 bases between. Looked up from germline, CDR1 is MGHDK and CDR2 is SYGVNS. CDR3 DNA: TGTGCCAGCAGTGTTACAGGGAATAGGGCCGGGGAGCTGTTTTTT. This gives the protein CASSVTGNRAGELFF.

The chain employs TRBV20-1 and TRBJ1-2; D unclear. V lost 0 bases and J 8 bases, leaving 7 bases between the germline ends. CDR1 is DFQATT and CDR2 is SNEGSKA in the germline V gene (reference sequence). The CDR3 runs 11 residues. The CDR3 reads CSARDFPGYTF. CDR3 nucleotide sequence: TGCAGTGCTAGAGACTTTCCGGGCTACACCTTC.

This chain links TRBV9 with TRBJ2-1, with 10 bases fitting TRBD2. V shed 0 bases, J shed 6 bases, and the junction held 3 bases outside the gene matches. This CDR3 has 15 amino acids. The V gene's germline CDR1 is SGDLS and CDR2 YYNGEE. The CDR3 sequence: CASSVAGTSANEQFF. CDR3 sequence (DNA): TGTGCCAGCAGCGTAGCCGGGACTAGCGCCAATGAGCAGTTCTTC. The full variable domain, in which reference TRBV9 and TRBJ2-1 provide the parts outside the CDR3, is DSGVTQTPKHLITATGQRVTLRCSPRSGDLSVYWYQQSLDQGLQFLIQYYNGEERAKGNILERFSAQQFPDLHSELNLSSLELGDSALYFCASSVAGTSANEQFFGPGTRLTVL.

For this clone: Because the CDR3 is missing its conserved closing phenylalanine or tryptophan, this is likely a read error. The DNA is left out, because the CDR3 cannot be placed on it with certainty; the CDR3 is given as TCRdb lists it. This rearrangement joins TRBV2 to TRBJ2-3. The CDR3 is 15 amino acids long, termini counted. Germline V gives CDR1 SNHLY, CDR2 FYNNEI. The CDR3 protein is CASRGVGEAQIRSIL.

CDR3 sequence: CASRPRGLPYEQYF. The CDR3 region has the DNA TGTGCCAGCAGACCCAGGGGGCTACCCTACGAGCAGTACTTC. The gene calls are TRBV2 and TRBJ2-7, with TRBD1 matching 8 bases. V lost 6 bases to trimming and J lost 2 bases; unmatched junction nucleotides: 6. Germline values: CDR1 SNHLY, CDR2 FYNNEI. CDR3 length: 14 amino acids.

The chain recombines TRBV6-1 with TRBJ1-1; 7 bases fit TRBD1. Unmatched junction bases numbered 3, after V lost 6 bases and J lost 8 bases. The CDR3 spans 11 residues. CDR1 is MNHNS, CDR2 SASEGT, per germline. The CDR3 is CASRTGTEAFF. In nucleotides, the CDR3 is TGTGCCAGCAGGACAGGGACCGAAGCTTTCTTT.

The genes are TRBV4-2 and TRBJ1-2; D gene ambiguous. Germline lookup yields CDR1 LGHNA and CDR2 YNFKEQ. CDR3 length: 14 amino acids. Trimming shortened V by 0 bases and J by 3 bases, and 8 bases separated the two germline ends. Here the CDR3 reads CASSQEGFDYGYTF. The CDR3 coding sequence is TGTGCCAGCAGCCAAGAGGGATTTGACTATGGCTACACCTTC.

The chain links TRBV5-1 to TRBJ2-7; 11 bases are a match to TRBD2. The germline V gene has CDR1 SGHRS and CDR2 YFSETQ. V shed 4 bases and J 3 bases; nucleotides not matched to a gene: 9. The CDR3 consists of 16 residues. CDR3 bases: TGCGCCAGCAGCGAGACAACCGGGACTAGCGGCTACGAGCAGTACTTC. Encoded protein: CASSETTGTSGYEQYF.

The chain recombines TRBV19 with TRBJ1-1; D remains ambiguous. The V end lost 9 bases, the J end lost 2 bases, and 13 bases lay between the germline ends. This CDR3 is 13 amino acids long. Germline CDR1 and CDR2: LNHDA and SQIVND (reference sequence). Here the CDR3 reads CASSQARNTEAFF. DNA for the CDR3: TGTGCCAGCTCCCAAGCCCGTAACACTGAAGCTTTCTTT.

This clone has only one observation. The chain is built from TRBV7-3 and TRBJ2-1; D ambiguous. CDR3 length: 16 residues. Germline V lookup: CDR1 SGHTA, CDR2 FQGTGA. V lost 2 bases and J 0 bases, leaving 11 bases between the germline ends. The CDR3 loop reads CASSLLGSSSYNEQFF. CDR3 bases: TGTGCCAGCAGCTTACTCGGGTCGAGCTCCTACAATGAGCAGTTCTTC.

The chain combines TRBV11-3 with TRBJ1-2; possibly TRBD1 for D (5 bases). The CDR3 spans 13 residues. V dropped 1 base and J dropped 5 bases, with 8 bases sitting between them. Germline CDR1 is SGHNT and CDR2 is YENEEA. This chain's CDR3 is CASSLAGTYGYTF. CDR3 sequence (DNA): TGTGCCAGCAGCTTAGCAGGGACTTATGGCTACACCTTC.

This clone was detected only once. The J gene is TRBJ2-4, the V gene TRBV18, with a weak D call TRBD2 (6 bases). The germline gives CDR1 KGHSH, CDR2 LQKENI. Trimming took off 0 bases at V and 5 bases at J, with 11 bases between the two ends. CDR3 length: 15 residues. Here the CDR3 DNA reads TGTGCCAGCTCACCACCGGGGGGACCGGAAAACATTCAGTACTTC. It translates to CASSPPGGPENIQYF.

The rearrangement links TRBV30 to TRBJ1-6; D may be TRBD1 (6 bases). V gave up 4 bases and J gave up 7 bases, with 14 bases separating them. This CDR3 has 14 residues. The germline CDR1 and CDR2 sequences are GTSNPN and SVGIG (reference sequence). CDR3 DNA sequence: TGTGCCTGGAAAGGGGGGGCGGTCAATTCACCCCTCCACTTT. This translates into CAWKGGAVNSPLHF.

The V call is TRBV15, the J call TRBJ2-4, with D perhaps matching TRBD1 (8 bases). Deletions cut 7 bases from V and 7 bases from J, with 17 bases between. The CDR3 runs 14 residues. CDR1 and CDR2 from the germline V gene are LNHNV and YYDKDF (reference sequence). Here the CDR3 reads CATKIGQGGNIQYF. The DNA for the CDR3 is TGTGCCACCAAAATAGGACAGGGAGGGAACATTCAGTACTTC.

This clone turned up a few times. The chain combines TRBV27 with TRBJ1-1; D perhaps matches TRBD1 (5 bases). Germline V gene data show CDR1 as MNHEY and CDR2 as SMNVEV (reference sequence). V shed 7 bases and J shed 5 bases, with 17 bases lying between them. This CDR3 is built from 14 residues. The CDR3 DNA reads as TGTGCCAGCAACCCTCGGGGCGGGAGGACTGAAGCTTTCTTT. Translated, it gives CASNPRGGRTEAFF.

V gene TRBV2 combines with J gene TRBJ2-3, with D uncertain. This CDR3 comprises 14 residues. V was cut by 6 bases and J by 0 bases, with 10 bases left in between. Germline lookup yields CDR1 SNHLY and CDR2 FYNNEI. The CDR3 protein is CASRAAYSTDTQYF. In DNA, the CDR3 is TGTGCCAGCAGGGCGGCGTACAGCACAGATACGCAGTATTTT.

The chain carries TRBV7-8 and TRBJ2-3, with 9 bases identical to TRBD1. Trimming removed 5 bases from V and 0 bases from J; junction bases left unmatched: 12. Germline V lookup: CDR1 SGHVS, CDR2 FQNEAQ. The CDR3 consists of 18 residues. For the CDR3, the DNA is TGTGCCAGCAGCCCTAGGGCTTCGGACAGGGGAAGCACAGATACGCAGTATTTT. Residues: CASSPRASDRGSTDTQYF.

V is TRBV5-5 and J is TRBJ1-1, with a possible D match to TRBD1 (6 bases). The CDR3 spans 14 residues. The germline V gene encodes CDR1 SGHKS and CDR2 YYEKEE (reference sequence). The V and J ends lost 5 bases and 1 base respectively, with 12 bases between them. The CDR3 region is CASRPQQGNTEAFF. The CDR3 nucleotides read TGTGCCAGCAGACCACAACAGGGGAACACTGAAGCTTTCTTT. The full variable domain, completed using reference TRBV5-5 and TRBJ1-1, is DAGVTQSPTHLIKTRGQQVTLRCSPISGHKSVSWYQQVLGQGPQFIFQYYEKEERGRGNFPDRFSARQFPNYSSELNVNALLLGDSALYLCASRPQQGNTEAFFGQGTRLTVV.

This clone was observed once. The rearrangement uses TRBV6-5 and TRBJ1-2; TRBD1 might be the D (6 bases). Germline loops: CDR1 MNHEY, CDR2 SVGAGI. The CDR3 is 15 amino acids. Trimming removed 5 bases from V and 2 bases from J, with 15 bases in between. Here the CDR3 DNA reads TGTGCCAGCAGTCCCATCGACAGGACCAACTATGGCTACACCTTC. It specifies CASSPIDRTNYGYTF.

The gene calls are TRBV6-6 and TRBJ1-5; D might be TRBD1 (6 bases). Trimming took 5 bases from V and 1 from J, leaving 9 bases between them. The CDR3 contains 14 residues. Germline CDR1 MNHNY, CDR2 SVGAGI (reference sequence). CDR3 residues: CASSAGQSNQPQHF. As DNA, the CDR3 is TGTGCCAGCAGTGCAGGACAGAGCAATCAGCCCCAGCATTTT.

V usage is TRBV9 and J usage is TRBJ1-1; TRBD1 might be the D (6 bases). This CDR3 has 14 amino acids. V gave up 1 base and J gave up 1 base, with 8 bases separating them. The germline CDR1 and CDR2 sequences are SGDLS and YYNGEE. The CDR3 sequence: CASSVKQGNTEAFF. In DNA, the CDR3 is TGTGCCAGCAGCGTAAAACAGGGGAACACTGAAGCTTTCTTT.

This chain uses TRBV6-4 with TRBJ2-1; 8 nucleotides agree with TRBD2. Germline assignment: CDR1 MRHNA and CDR2 SNTAGT. Trimming removed 6 bases from V and 7 bases from J; junction bases left unmatched: 11. This CDR3 has 15 amino acids. The CDR3 bases are TGTGCCAGCAGCTCGGGGGGGCTGGTGAGAAATGAGCAGTTCTTC. The encoded protein is CASSSGGLVRNEQFF.

This chain joins TRBV10-3 and TRBJ2-5; weak D call: TRBD2 (6 bases). Germline V gene lookup returns CDR1 ENHRY and CDR2 SYGVKD. The length of the CDR3 is 14 residues. Trimming shortened V by 3 bases and J by 5 bases, and 13 bases separated the two germline ends. The CDR3 sequence is CAISDVTSGETQYF. Written as DNA, the CDR3 is TGTGCCATCAGTGATGTAACGAGCGGGGAGACCCAGTACTTC.

The rearrangement uses TRBV7-9 and TRBJ1-2; D gene uncertain. The CDR3 is 11 residues long. The germline V and J ends were trimmed by 5 bases and 9 bases, with 10 bases remaining between them. Germline values: CDR1 SEHNR, CDR2 FQNEAQ (reference sequence). The CDR3 nucleotides are TGTGCCAGCAGCCCGGCCACCCGCTACACCTTC. Its translation is CASSPATRYTF.

The chain couples TRBV5-4 to TRBJ1-4; D remains ambiguous. Trimming left V 3 bases short and J 1 base short, with 13 bases between. The CDR3 loop spans 16 amino acids. Per germline, CDR1 SGHNT and CDR2 YYREEE (reference sequence). This CDR3 reads CASSWTGLGTNEKLFF. The CDR3 DNA reads TGTGCCAGCAGCTGGACGGGCTTGGGAACTAATGAAAAACTGTTTTTT. Together with reference TRBV5-4 and TRBJ1-4, the CDR3 gives the full variable domain: ETGVTQSPTHLIKTRGQQVTLRCSSQSGHNTVSWYQQALGQGPQFIFQYYREEENGRGNFPPRFSGLQFPNYSSELNVNALELDDSALYLCASSWTGLGTNEKLFFGSGTQLSVL.

The rearrangement uses TRBV6-5 and TRBJ1-4, with TRBD1 matching over 9 bases. The V and J ends lost 4 bases and 3 bases, in that order; junction bases with no gene match: 0. In germline, CDR1 is MNHEY, CDR2 SVGAGI. CDR3 length: 14 amino acids. CDR3 sequence (DNA): TGTGCCAGCAGTTGGGACAGGGCTAATGAAAAACTGTTTTTT. Protein: CASSWDRANEKLFF.

The chain recombines TRBV5-6 with TRBJ1-6; no reliable D call. The CDR3 is 14 amino acids. CDR1 and CDR2 (germline): SGHDT, YYEEEE. The ends were cut back, 2 bases at V and 6 bases at J, with 9 bases in the middle. The CDR3 DNA reads TGTGCCAGCAGCTTCCCGACCGCTAATTCACCCCTCCACTTT. It specifies CASSFPTANSPLHF. The complete variable domain, with remaining parts taken from reference TRBV5-6 and TRBJ1-6, reads DAGVTQSPTHLIKTRGQQVTLRCSPKSGHDTVSWYQQALGQGPQFIFQYYEEEERQRGNFPDRFSGHQFPNYSSELNVNALLLGDSALYLCASSFPTANSPLHFGNGTRLTVT.

As DNA, the CDR3 is TGTGCCAGCAGTTACGCAGGGAGCAATCAGCCCCAGCATTTT. It yields the protein CASSYAGSNQPQHF. V and J are TRBV6-6 and TRBJ1-5, with D perhaps TRBD1 (5 bases). V was clipped by 2 bases and J by 1 base, with 6 bases between them. The CDR3 totals 14 residues. The germline V gene has CDR1 MNHNY and CDR2 SVGAGI (reference sequence).

The J gene is TRBJ2-7, the V gene TRBV5-1; D is possibly TRBD2 (5 bases). The length of the CDR3 is 13 residues. Germline CDR1 reads SGHRS; CDR2 reads YFSETQ. V gave up 6 bases and J gave up 3 bases, with 13 bases separating them. CDR3 coding DNA: TGCGCCAGCAATTTAGCGTTGGGCTACGAGCAGTACTTC. Protein sequence: CASNLALGYEQYF. Together with reference TRBV5-1 and TRBJ2-7, the CDR3 gives the full variable domain: KAGVTQTPRYLIKTRGQQVTLSCSPISGHRSVSWYQQTPGQGLQFLFEYFSETQRNKGNFPGRFSGRQFSNSRSEMNVSTLELGDSALYLCASNLALGYEQYFGPGTRLTVT.

J is TRBJ2-1 and V is TRBV19; TRBD2 agrees at 16 bases. The germline V gene has CDR1 LNHDA and CDR2 SQIVND (reference sequence). Trimming removed 5 bases from V and 0 bases from J; junction bases left unmatched: 10. This CDR3 is 20 amino acids long. The CDR3 loop reads CASSPEGLAGGESSYNEQFF. The CDR3 DNA reads TGTGCCAGTAGTCCAGAGGGACTAGCGGGAGGGGAGAGCTCCTACAATGAGCAGTTCTTC. The full variable domain, with the rest looked up from reference TRBV19 and TRBJ2-1, is DGGITQSPKYLFRKEGQNVTLSCEQNLNHDAMYWYRQDPGQGLRLIYYSQIVNDFQKGDIAEGYSVSREKKESFPLTVTSAQKNPTAFYLCASSPEGLAGGESSYNEQFFGPGTRLTVL.